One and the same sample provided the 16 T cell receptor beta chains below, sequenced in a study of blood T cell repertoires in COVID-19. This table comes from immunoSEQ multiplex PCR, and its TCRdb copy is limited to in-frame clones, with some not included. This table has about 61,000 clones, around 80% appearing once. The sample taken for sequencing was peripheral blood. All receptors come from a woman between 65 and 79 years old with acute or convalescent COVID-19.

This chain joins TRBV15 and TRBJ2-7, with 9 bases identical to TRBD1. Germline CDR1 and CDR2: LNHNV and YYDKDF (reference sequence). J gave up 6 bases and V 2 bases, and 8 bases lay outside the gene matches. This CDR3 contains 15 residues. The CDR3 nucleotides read TGTGCCACCAGCAGAACCCGGACAGGGGTCCCCGAGCAGTACTTC. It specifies CATSRTRTGVPEQYF.

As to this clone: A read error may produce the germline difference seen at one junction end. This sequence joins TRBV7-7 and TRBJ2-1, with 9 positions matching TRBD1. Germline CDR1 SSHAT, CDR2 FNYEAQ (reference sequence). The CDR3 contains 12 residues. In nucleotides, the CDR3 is TGTGCTAGCAGTACAGGGGGCTTTGAGCAGTTCTTC. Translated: CASSTGGFEQFF.

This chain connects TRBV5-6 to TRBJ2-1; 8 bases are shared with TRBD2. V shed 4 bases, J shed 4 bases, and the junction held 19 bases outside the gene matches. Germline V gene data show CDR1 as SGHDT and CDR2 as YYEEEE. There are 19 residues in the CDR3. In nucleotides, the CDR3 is TGTGCCAGCAGCCCCTCTGCTCGGTTGTTAGCGGGGTTTTACAATGAGCAGTTCTTC. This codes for CASSPSARLLAGFYNEQFF.

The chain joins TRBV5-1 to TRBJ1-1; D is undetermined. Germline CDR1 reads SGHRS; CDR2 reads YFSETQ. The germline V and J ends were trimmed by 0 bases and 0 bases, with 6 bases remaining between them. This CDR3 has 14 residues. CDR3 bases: TGCGCCAGCAGCTTGGACCAGGTGAACACTGAAGCTTTCTTT. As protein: CASSLDQVNTEAFF.

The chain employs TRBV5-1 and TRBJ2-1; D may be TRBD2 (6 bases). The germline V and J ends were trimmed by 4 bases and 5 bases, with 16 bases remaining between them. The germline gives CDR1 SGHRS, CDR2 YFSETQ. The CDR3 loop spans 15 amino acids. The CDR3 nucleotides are TGCGCCAGCAGCCGGGGGTCGGGGTTCAACAATGAGCAGTTCTTC. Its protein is CASSRGSGFNNEQFF.

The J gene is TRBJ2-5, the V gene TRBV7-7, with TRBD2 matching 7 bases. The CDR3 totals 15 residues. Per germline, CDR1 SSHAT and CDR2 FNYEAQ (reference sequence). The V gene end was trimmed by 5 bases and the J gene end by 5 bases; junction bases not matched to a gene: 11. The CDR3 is CASSLSGEGGETQYF. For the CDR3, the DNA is TGTGCCAGCAGCCTATCCGGGGAGGGCGGGGAGACCCAGTACTTC.

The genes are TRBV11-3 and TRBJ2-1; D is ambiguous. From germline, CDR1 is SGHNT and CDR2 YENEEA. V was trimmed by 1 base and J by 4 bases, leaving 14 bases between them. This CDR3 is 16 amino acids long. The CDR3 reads CASSLVYSEMYNEQFF. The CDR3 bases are TGTGCCAGCAGCTTAGTGTACTCCGAGATGTACAATGAGCAGTTCTTC.

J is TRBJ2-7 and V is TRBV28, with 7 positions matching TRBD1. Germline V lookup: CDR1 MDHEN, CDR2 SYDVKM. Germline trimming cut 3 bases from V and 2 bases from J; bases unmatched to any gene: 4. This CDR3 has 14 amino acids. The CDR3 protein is CASSFGTDTYEQYF. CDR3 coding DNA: TGTGCCAGCAGTTTCGGGACAGATACCTACGAGCAGTACTTC.

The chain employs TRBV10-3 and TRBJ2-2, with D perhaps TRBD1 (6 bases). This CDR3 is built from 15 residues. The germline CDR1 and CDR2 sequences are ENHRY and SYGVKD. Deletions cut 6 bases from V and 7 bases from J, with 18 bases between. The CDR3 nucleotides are TGTGCCATCAGCGAGGGACAAGCAGGGAACGGGGAGCTGTTTTTT. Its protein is CAISEGQAGNGELFF.

CDR3: CASSFNAGRGEQYF. CDR3 DNA sequence: TGTGCCAGCAGCTTCAATGCAGGGAGGGGCGAGCAGTACTTC. This chain joins TRBV7-9 and TRBJ2-7; 7 positions match TRBD2. The J segment lost 6 bases and the V segment lost 3 bases, leaving 8 bases of the junction unmatched. Germline values: CDR1 SEHNR, CDR2 FQNEAQ (reference sequence). The CDR3 totals 14 residues.

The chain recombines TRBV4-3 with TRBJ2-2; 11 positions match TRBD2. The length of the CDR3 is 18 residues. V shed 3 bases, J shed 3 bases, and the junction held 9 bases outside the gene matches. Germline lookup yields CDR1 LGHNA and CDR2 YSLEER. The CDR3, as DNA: TGCGCCAGCAGCCATAGGATCCGGACTAGCGGGTACACCGGGGAGCTGTTTTTT. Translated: CASSHRIRTSGYTGELFF.

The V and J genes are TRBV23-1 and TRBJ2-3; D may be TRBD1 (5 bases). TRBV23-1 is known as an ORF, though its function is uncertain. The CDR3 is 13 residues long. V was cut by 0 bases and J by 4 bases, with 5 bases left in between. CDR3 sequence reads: CASSQSGPDTQYF. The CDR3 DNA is TGCGCCAGCAGTCAATCGGGGCCAGATACGCAGTATTTT.

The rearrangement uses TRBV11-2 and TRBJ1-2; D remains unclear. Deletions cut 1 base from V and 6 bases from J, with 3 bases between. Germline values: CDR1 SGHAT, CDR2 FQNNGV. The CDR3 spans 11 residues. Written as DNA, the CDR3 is TGTGCCAGCAGCTTAGGCGATGGCTACACCTTC. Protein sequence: CASSLGDGYTF.

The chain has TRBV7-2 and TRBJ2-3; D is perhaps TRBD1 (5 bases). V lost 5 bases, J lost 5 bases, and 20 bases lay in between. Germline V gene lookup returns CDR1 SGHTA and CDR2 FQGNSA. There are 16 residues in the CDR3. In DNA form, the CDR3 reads TGTGCCAGCAGCCAAGGGGATTTCCTTATTGTAGATACGCAGTATTTT. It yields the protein CASSQGDFLIVDTQYF.

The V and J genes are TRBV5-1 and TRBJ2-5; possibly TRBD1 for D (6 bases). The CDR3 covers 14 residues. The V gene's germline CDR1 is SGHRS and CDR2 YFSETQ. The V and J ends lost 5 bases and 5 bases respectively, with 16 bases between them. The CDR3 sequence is CASRTTTGTETQYF. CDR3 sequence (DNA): TGCGCCAGCAGAACGACAACAGGGACGGAGACCCAGTACTTC. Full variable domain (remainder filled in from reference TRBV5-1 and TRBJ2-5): KAGVTQTPRYLIKTRGQQVTLSCSPISGHRSVSWYQQTPGQGLQFLFEYFSETQRNKGNFPGRFSGRQFSNSRSEMNVSTLELGDSALYLCASRTTTGTETQYFGPGTRLLVL.

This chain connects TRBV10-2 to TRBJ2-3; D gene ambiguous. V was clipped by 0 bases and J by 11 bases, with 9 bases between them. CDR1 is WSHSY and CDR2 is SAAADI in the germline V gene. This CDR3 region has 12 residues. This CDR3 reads CASSESPVVQYF. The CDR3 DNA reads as TGCGCCAGCAGTGAGTCGCCGGTGGTGCAGTATTTT.